This entry lists 31 T cell receptor beta chains sequenced from one sample in a study of T cell repertoires in cytomegalovirus infection. For these receptors, no antigen is known. TCRdb reanalysed the reads using MiXCR and keeps one entry per CDR3 protein. The table shows hundreds of thousands of distinct CDR3 sequences, with approximately 46% occurring only once. This material consisted of cultured PBMCs, taken from culture after CMV antigen stimulation. The origin of the receptors is a human donor in good health (CMV status not recorded). Some clones in this sample may be carry-over from other donors' samples.

The CDR3, as DNA: TGTGCCAGCAATCCAGCGGGAAGTAACTACAATGAGCAGTTCTTC. It is translated as CASNPAGSNYNEQFF. The V call is TRBV6-2 or TRBV6-3, the J call TRBJ2-1; 7 bases are a match to TRBD2. The length of the CDR3 is 15 residues. Germline V lookup: CDR1 MNHEY, CDR2 SVGEGT. Losses at the gene ends were 7 bases for V and 3 bases for J; bases not matched to a gene: 9.

This clonotype was seen more than once but under ten times. The CDR3 nucleotides read TGTGCCACCACCGGATCCGTTTACAATGAGCAGTTCTTC. This translates into CATTGSVYNEQFF. The V and J genes are TRBV6-1 and TRBJ2-1; D is unresolved. The V end lost 10 bases, the J end lost 4 bases, and 14 bases lay between the germline ends. Germline CDR1 MNHNS, CDR2 SASEGT. The CDR3 loop spans 13 amino acids.

This clonotype was observed many times. The gene calls are TRBV7-2 and TRBJ1-4; D unresolved. The V end was cut by 2 bases, the J end by 8 bases, with 9 bases between. Per the germline V gene, CDR1 is SGHTA and CDR2 is FQGNSA. The CDR3 is 13 amino acids. The CDR3 DNA is TGTGCCAGCAGCTTAATGGGTTACGAAAAACTGTTTTTT. Translation gives CASSLMGYEKLFF.

The V call is TRBV7-6, the J call TRBJ2-7; D uncertain. This CDR3 contains 11 residues. Germline loops: CDR1 SGHVS, CDR2 FNYEAQ. Trimming pared 5 bases from V and 7 bases from J, leaving 9 bases between. CDR3 protein: CASSPGWEQYF. The CDR3 DNA follows: TGTGCCAGCAGCCCCGGCTGGGAGCAGTACTTC.

The chain uses TRBV11-1 and TRBJ2-1; 10 bases align to TRBD2. CDR3 size: 17 residues. V gave up 4 bases and J gave up 5 bases; unmatched junction bases: 11. Germline V gives CDR1 SGHAT, CDR2 FQDESV (reference sequence). CDR3 protein: CASSSPERGGLDNEQFF. CDR3 sequence (DNA): TGTGCCAGCAGCTCCCCAGAGCGGGGGGGCCTAGACAATGAGCAGTTCTTC.

This clonotype appeared many times. The gene calls are TRBV7-2 and TRBJ2-1; D is possibly TRBD2 (6 bases). Between the trimmed V and J ends, which lost 1 base and 9 bases, there was a span of 7 bases. The CDR3 sequence is 12 residues long. Per the germline V gene, CDR1 is SGHTA and CDR2 is FQGNSA. CDR3 in DNA: TGTGCCAGCAGCTTAGTGGGACTTGAGCAGTTCTTC. Amino acid sequence: CASSLVGLEQFF.

The chain couples TRBV20-1 to TRBJ1-4; 11 bases agree with TRBD1. The germline V gene encodes CDR1 DFQATT and CDR2 SNEGSKA (reference sequence). J gave up 8 bases and V 7 bases, and 6 bases lay outside the gene matches. The length of the CDR3 is 13 residues. The CDR3 reads CSVPDRGLEKLFF. CDR3 DNA: TGCAGTGTTCCGGACAGGGGGCTCGAAAAACTGTTTTTT.

This clonotype was counted between two and nine times. The V and J genes are TRBV20-1 and TRBJ2-7; no firm D call. V lost 6 bases and J lost 2, with 17 bases in between. The CDR3 runs to 14 residues. Germline V CDR1 and CDR2: DFQATT, SNEGSKA (reference sequence). DNA for the CDR3: TGCAGTGCCCATTCAGTAGGGAAAACCTACGAGCAGTACTTC. Translating gives CSAHSVGKTYEQYF.

This clonotype was counted a few times. The V and J genes are TRBV7-2 and TRBJ1-2; a weak D match, TRBD1 (6 bases). V lost 5 bases to trimming and J lost 3 bases, with 16 bases between them. The germline V gene encodes CDR1 SGHTA and CDR2 FQGNSA. The CDR3 has 15 amino acids. The DNA of the CDR3 is TGTGCCAGCAGCCCTCGGCAGGGGCCGGACTATGGCTACACCTTC. This encodes CASSPRQGPDYGYTF.

The J gene is TRBJ1-5, the V gene TRBV6-5; D unclear. The V and J ends lost 4 bases and 2 bases respectively, with 15 bases between them. Germline-derived CDR1 and CDR2 are MNHEY and SVGAGI. The CDR3 loop spans 16 amino acids. CDR3 bases: TGTGCCAGCAGTTCCACACGTATCCGGGGCAATCAGCCCCAGCATTTT. Its protein is CASSSTRIRGNQPQHF.

This chain joins TRBV10-2 and TRBJ2-6; no firm D call. The CDR3 length is 16 residues. Germline CDR1 WSHSY, CDR2 SAAADI. Trimming took off 10 bases at V and 0 bases at J, with 16 bases between the two ends. The CDR3 protein is CAIEDVRFSGANVLTF. As DNA, the CDR3 is TGCGCCATCGAGGACGTACGATTCTCTGGGGCCAACGTCCTGACTTTC.

This clonotype was found a few times. The chain joins TRBV10-3 to TRBJ1-5; maybe TRBD1 (5 bases). Germline V gives CDR1 ENHRY, CDR2 SYGVKD. The length of the CDR3 is 13 residues. Trimming shortened V by 4 bases and J by 5 bases, and 9 bases separated the two germline ends. The CDR3 DNA follows: TGTGCCATCAGTGGGGACCGGGATCAGCCCCAGCATTTT. Translation gives CAISGDRDQPQHF.

The V call is TRBV12-3 or TRBV12-4, the J call TRBJ2-5; 11 bases line up with TRBD2. Trimming took 6 bases from V and 4 from J; bases not matched to a gene: 10. The CDR3 runs 16 residues. The CDR3 DNA reads TGTGCCAGCAGCCCCCGTAGCGGGAGGGCCGGAGAGACCCAGTACTTC. It specifies CASSPRSGRAGETQYF.

The chain recombines TRBV4-1 with TRBJ2-1; 9 bases fit TRBD1. In germline, CDR1 is MGHRA, CDR2 YSYEKL. This CDR3 is 15 amino acids long. V gave up 4 bases and J gave up 8 bases; unmatched junction bases: 9. CDR3 region: CASSRRDRDTDEQFF. CDR3 in DNA: TGCGCCAGCAGCCGCCGGGACAGGGATACCGATGAGCAGTTCTTC.

This chain uses TRBV19 with TRBJ1-2, with a weak D call TRBD1 (5 bases). This CDR3 spans 15 amino acids. The V gene's germline CDR1 is LNHDA and CDR2 SQIVND (reference sequence). V lost 5 bases and J lost 5, with 18 bases in between. The CDR3 nucleotides read TGTGCCAGTAGTCTTCAGGGCAGGGTAGGGTATGGCTACACCTTC. As protein: CASSLQGRVGYGYTF.

The chain is built from TRBV9 and TRBJ2-1, with 8 nucleotides matching TRBD2. The CDR3 has 15 amino acids. Germline CDR1 and CDR2: SGDLS and YYNGEE. V lost 1 base and J lost 9; bases outside the gene matches: 9. In DNA, the CDR3 is TGTGCCAGCAGCGTACAAGCGGGAGAATACGTTGAGCAGTTCTTC. Amino acid sequence: CASSVQAGEYVEQFF.

The chain links TRBV7-2 to TRBJ2-3; D may be TRBD2 (6 bases). Germline V gene lookup returns CDR1 SGHTA and CDR2 FQGNSA. The CDR3 has 14 residues. V gave up 6 bases and J gave up 10 bases, with 20 bases separating them. This chain's CDR3 is CASSRDSIPEAQYF. CDR3 DNA sequence: TGTGCCAGCAGTCGGGACTCCATACCGGAGGCGCAGTATTTT.

CDR3 residues: CASSNNPGAGAMNTEAFF. Here the CDR3 DNA reads TGTGCCAGCAGCAACAACCCAGGGGCAGGGGCCATGAACACTGAAGCTTTCTTT. The rearrangement joins TRBV7-8 to TRBJ1-1, with a weak D call TRBD1 (6 bases). There are 18 residues in the CDR3. V lost 5 bases and J lost 0, with 22 bases in between. Germline loops: CDR1 SGHVS, CDR2 FQNEAQ.

This chain joins TRBV5-1 and TRBJ2-6, with TRBD2 matching over 7 bases. The germline gives CDR1 SGHRS, CDR2 YFSETQ. The CDR3 runs to 17 residues. V lost 0 bases to trimming and J lost 0 bases; unmatched junction nucleotides: 3. For the CDR3, the DNA is TGCGCCAGCAGCTTGGGAAGCGGGGTCTCTGGGGCCAACGTCCTGACTTTC. Its translation: CASSLGSGVSGANVLTF.

The chain has TRBV11-2 and TRBJ2-7; TRBD2 agrees at 8 bases. J lost 1 base, V lost 7 bases, and 6 bases had no gene match. CDR3 length: 14 amino acids. CDR1 is SGHAT and CDR2 is FQNNGV in the germline V gene. In DNA, the CDR3 is TGTGCCAGCACCCCCGGGGGGGAATCCTACGAGCAGTACTTC. Amino acid sequence: CASTPGGESYEQYF.

The V call is TRBV12-3 or TRBV12-4, the J call TRBJ1-2; no clear D gene. CDR3 length: 14 amino acids. Deletions cut 0 bases from V and 4 bases from J, with 9 bases between. The CDR3 region is CASSLAGGSYGYTF. As DNA, the CDR3 is TGTGCCAGCAGTTTAGCGGGCGGGAGCTATGGCTACACCTTC.

V usage is TRBV6-6 and J usage is TRBJ2-1; 8 nucleotides agree with TRBD1. The CDR3 extends over 14 amino acids. The J segment lost 7 bases and the V segment lost 7 bases, leaving 9 bases of the junction unmatched. Germline V CDR1 and CDR2: MNHNY, SVGAGI (reference sequence). The CDR3 nucleotides read TGTGCCAGCACCCTCTGGACAGGGCCAAATGAGCAGTTCTTC. Its protein product is CASTLWTGPNEQFF.

This sequence joins TRBV9 and TRBJ2-7; tentatively, D is TRBD2 (5 bases). The CDR3 contains 14 residues. Germline assignment: CDR1 SGDLS and CDR2 YYNGEE. V was cut by 2 bases and J by 7 bases, with 16 bases left in between. Written as DNA, the CDR3 is TGTGCCAGCAGCGTTTCGGGGAGAGGTCGGGAGCAGTACTTC. Its protein is CASSVSGRGREQYF.

The chain uses TRBV4-1 and TRBJ1-1; 9 bases match TRBD1. V lost 3 bases, J lost 4 bases, and 6 bases stayed unmatched. Per the germline V gene, CDR1 is MGHRA and CDR2 is YSYEKL. CDR3 length: 15 residues. The CDR3 protein is CASSQGQGRSTEAFF. In DNA form, the CDR3 reads TGCGCCAGCAGCCAGGGACAGGGTAGGAGCACTGAAGCTTTCTTT.

The V and J genes are TRBV4-2 and TRBJ1-2; the match to TRBD1 covers 9 bases. The junction had 12 bases not matched to a gene; V was cut back by 6 bases and J by 7 bases. Per the germline V gene, CDR1 is LGHNA and CDR2 is YNFKEQ. The CDR3 loop spans 15 amino acids. CDR3 sequence reads: CASRPGQGVSAGYTF. CDR3 DNA: TGTGCCAGCAGGCCGGGACAGGGTGTTTCGGCTGGCTACACCTTC.

This chain connects TRBV7-2 to TRBJ2-5, with 12 bases matching TRBD2. With V trimmed by 4 bases and J by 7 bases, 10 bases remained unmatched. The CDR3 spans 16 residues. Germline V gene data show CDR1 as SGHTA and CDR2 as FQGNSA. CDR3 DNA: TGTGCCAGCAGCTCACGGACTAGCGGGAAGCTCGGGACCCAGTACTTC. It encodes CASSSRTSGKLGTQYF.

The chain links TRBV11-2 to TRBJ2-3; D not resolved. The CDR3 has 14 residues. The germline V gene encodes CDR1 SGHAT and CDR2 FQNNGV. V was cut by 6 bases and J by 0 bases, with 10 bases left in between. CDR3 sequence (DNA): TGTGCCAGCAGTGACACCTCGAGCACAGATACGCAGTATTTT. Its protein product is CASSDTSSTDTQYF.

This sequence joins TRBV7-2 and TRBJ2-5; 8 bases map to TRBD2. The CDR3 is made up of 14 amino acids. J was trimmed by 5 bases and V by 4 bases; bases with no gene match: 6. Germline values: CDR1 SGHTA, CDR2 FQGNSA. Written as DNA, the CDR3 is TGTGCCAGCAGCTGGCGGGGGGCCGGGGAGACCCAGTACTTC. It yields the protein CASSWRGAGETQYF.

This clonotype has a handful of counts. The V and J genes are TRBV11-2 and TRBJ1-2, with a tentative D call TRBD1 (5 bases). Germline CDR1 is SGHAT and CDR2 is FQNNGV. This CDR3 comprises 17 residues. Trimming pared 5 bases from V and 1 base from J, leaving 20 bases between. CDR3 nucleotide sequence: TGTGCCAGCAGCCCATTCCCAATGGGACCCAATAACTATGGCTACACCTTC. Translated: CASSPFPMGPNNYGYTF.

This clonotype was observed a few times. The chain uses TRBV7-9 and TRBJ1-4; D call uncertain. The V gene's germline CDR1 is SEHNR and CDR2 FQNEAQ (reference sequence). Trimming removed 4 bases at V and 6 bases at J, with 9 bases between. This CDR3 has 13 residues. The CDR3 protein is CASSSLIDEKLFF. CDR3 DNA: TGTGCCAGCAGCTCCCTTATCGATGAAAAACTGTTTTTT.

This clonotype occurred many times. The chain is built from TRBV7-2 and TRBJ2-2; D call uncertain. The CDR3 has 13 residues. The V end lost 1 base, the J end lost 7 bases, and 7 bases lay between the germline ends. Germline lookup yields CDR1 SGHTA and CDR2 FQGNSA. The CDR3 is CASSLGSSGELFF. The DNA for the CDR3 is TGTGCCAGCAGCTTAGGGTCGAGCGGGGAGCTGTTTTTT.